This TCR beta chain was retrieved from a study of blood T cell repertoires in COVID-19. Study in general: Samples came from the United States, Italy and Spain, spanning acute and convalescent COVID-19. PBMCs, B-cell-depleted T cells, or T cells were the source of the cDNA or gDNA that made up the material.

Germline CDR1 reads SNHLY; CDR2 reads FYNNEI. This CDR3 comprises 15 residues. With 3 bases removed from V and 5 bases from J, the gap between germline ends came to 14 bases. Sequenced by immunoSEQ multiplex PCR; TCRdb stores in-frame clones only, minus some. Among fewer than 350,000 clones, approximately 90% were seen once, and the ten largest hold 2% to 2.5%. Living in roughly 23 US areas, the participants were between about 18 and 100 years of age. Cohort assignment relied on participant-reported clinical history. What was sequenced was PBMCs or T cells enriched from blood (not recorded which). The chain uses TRBV2 and TRBJ2-1, with D perhaps TRBD1 (5 bases). The receptor's source is a woman in her forties with acute COVID-19. CDR3 sequence reads: CASSDSQGRDNEQFF. The CDR3 DNA reads TGTGCCAGCAGTGATAGTCAGGGTAGGGACAATGAGCAGTTCTTC.